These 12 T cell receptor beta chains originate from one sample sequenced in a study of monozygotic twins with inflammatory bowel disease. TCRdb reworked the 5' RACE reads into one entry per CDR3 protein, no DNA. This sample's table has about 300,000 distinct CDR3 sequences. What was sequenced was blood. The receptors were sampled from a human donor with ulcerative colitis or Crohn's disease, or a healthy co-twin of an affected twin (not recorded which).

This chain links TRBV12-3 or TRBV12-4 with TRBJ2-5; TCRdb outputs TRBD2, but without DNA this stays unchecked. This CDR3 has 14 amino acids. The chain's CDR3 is CASRTSGKQETQYF.

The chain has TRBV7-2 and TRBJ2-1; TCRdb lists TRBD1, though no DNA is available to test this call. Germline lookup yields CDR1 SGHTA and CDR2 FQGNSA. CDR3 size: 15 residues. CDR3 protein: CASSLGQDFNNEQFF.

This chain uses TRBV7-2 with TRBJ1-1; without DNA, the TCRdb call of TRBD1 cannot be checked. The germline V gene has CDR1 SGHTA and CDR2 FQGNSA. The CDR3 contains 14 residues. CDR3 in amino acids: CASSSRGGRTEAFF.

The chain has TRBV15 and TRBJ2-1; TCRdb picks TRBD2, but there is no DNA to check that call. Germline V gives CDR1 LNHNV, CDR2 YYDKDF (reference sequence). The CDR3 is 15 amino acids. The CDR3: CATSLTSGGYNEQFF.

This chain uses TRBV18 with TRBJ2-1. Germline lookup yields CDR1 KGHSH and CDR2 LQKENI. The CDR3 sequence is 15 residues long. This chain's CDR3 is CASSLPGLFYNEQFF. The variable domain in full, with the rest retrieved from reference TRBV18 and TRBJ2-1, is NAGVMQNPRHLVRRRGQEARLRCSPMKGHSHVYWYRQLPEEGLKFMVYLQKENIIDESGMPKERFSAEFPKEGPSILRIQQVVRGDSAAYFCASSLPGLFYNEQFFGPGTRLTVL.

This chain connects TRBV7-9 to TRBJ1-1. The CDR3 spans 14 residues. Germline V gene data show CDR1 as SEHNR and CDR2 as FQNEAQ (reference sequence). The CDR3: CASSLGELNTEAFF.

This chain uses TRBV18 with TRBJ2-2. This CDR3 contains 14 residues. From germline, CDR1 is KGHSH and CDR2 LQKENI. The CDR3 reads CASSPTENTGELFF.

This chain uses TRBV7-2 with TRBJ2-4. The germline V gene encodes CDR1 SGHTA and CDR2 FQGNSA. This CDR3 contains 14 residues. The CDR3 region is CASSPRLAKNIQYF.

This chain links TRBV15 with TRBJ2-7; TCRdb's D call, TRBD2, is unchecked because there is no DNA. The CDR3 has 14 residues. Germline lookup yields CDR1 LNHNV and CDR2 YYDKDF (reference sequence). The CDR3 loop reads CATSRDGGAYEQYF.

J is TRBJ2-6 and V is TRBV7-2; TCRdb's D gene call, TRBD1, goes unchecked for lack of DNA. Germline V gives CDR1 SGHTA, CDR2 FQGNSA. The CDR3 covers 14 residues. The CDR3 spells CASSLAPGGAGRTF. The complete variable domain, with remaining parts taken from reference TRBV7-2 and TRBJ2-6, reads GAGVSQSPSNKVTEKGKDVELRCDPISGHTALYWYRQSLGQGLEFLIYFQGNSAPDKSGLPSDRFSAERTGGSVSTLTIQRTQQEDSAVYLCASSLAPGGAGRTFGAGSRLTVL.

This chain's CDR3 is CASSLGGQGADTQYF. The chain employs TRBV7-2 and TRBJ2-3; as DNA is missing, the TRBD1 call by TCRdb cannot be tested. Looked up from germline, CDR1 is SGHTA and CDR2 is FQGNSA. The CDR3 is made up of 15 amino acids.

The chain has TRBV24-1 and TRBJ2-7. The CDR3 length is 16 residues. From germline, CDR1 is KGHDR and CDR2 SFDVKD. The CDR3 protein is CATSDPKERSSYEQYF.